Following are 28 T cell receptor beta chains from one sample sequenced in a study of spatial heterogeneity in lung cancer. TCRdb processed the 5' RACE reads anew with MiXCR; each CDR3 protein has one entry. The sample consists of fewer than 2,500 distinct CDR3 sequences, 12% of them appearing once. Time point denoted: sample taken at primary tumor resection. Unsorted whole RNA of tumor, nontumor lung or frozen PBMC was sequenced. Here the sequenced sample was normal lung tissue next to the tumor, taken at surgery. The receptors here all came from a male donor with early-stage non-small cell lung cancer.

This clonotype is judged medium-sized. For a library built for alpha chains, this beta chain is a stray read; little rests on its size. The chain couples TRBV6-2 or TRBV6-3 to TRBJ2-5; 9 bases match TRBD2. CDR1 MNHEY and CDR2 SVGEGT come from the germline V gene. The trim removed 5 bases at V and 3 bases at J, leaving 7 bases unmatched. CDR3 length: 15 residues. The CDR3 here is CASSRPGLAEETQYF. CDR3 DNA: TGTGCCAGCAGTAGGCCGGGACTAGCAGAAGAGACCCAGTACTTC.

By frequency in the sample, this clonotype is medium-sized. Because the library targeted alpha chains, this beta chain is an off-target read whose size means little. The V call is TRBV7-6, the J call TRBJ2-6; D gene uncertain. CDR1 SGHVS and CDR2 FNYEAQ come from the germline V gene. With 5 bases removed from V and 1 base from J, the gap between germline ends came to 15 bases. There are 17 residues in the CDR3. As DNA, the CDR3 is TGTGCCAGCAGCCTCCTAACGACGGGTTCTGGGGCCAACGTCCTGACTTTC. Protein product: CASSLLTTGSGANVLTF.

In its sample, this clonotype ranks as medium-sized. Because this beta chain is a stray read in a library intended to capture alpha chains, its abundance should not be given much weight. The genes are TRBV6-2 or TRBV6-3 and TRBJ2-1; D might be TRBD2 (6 bases). Between the trimmed V and J ends, which lost 11 bases and 7 bases, there was a span of 24 bases. Germline-derived CDR1 and CDR2 are MNHEY and SVGEGT. This CDR3 has 15 amino acids. The CDR3 DNA sequence: TGTGCCGCAAAGAGGTACACCCCCGGAGGGAATGAGCAGTTCTTC. It translates to CAAKRYTPGGNEQFF.

As for this clonotype: In a library made to pick up alpha chains, this beta chain is a stray read with a size that means little. The CDR3: CASSQDPSSGALGDTQYF. The CDR3 nucleotides read TGCGCCAGCAGCCAAGATCCTTCTAGCGGGGCCTTAGGAGATACGCAGTATTTT. This chain links TRBV4-1 with TRBJ2-3, with 9 positions matching TRBD2. Germline CDR1 is MGHRA and CDR2 is YSYEKL. The CDR3 has 18 residues. V shed 0 bases, J shed 5 bases, and the junction held 12 bases outside the gene matches.

This clonotype is deemed medium-sized. A library made for alpha chains picked up this beta chain off target, so its size means little. This chain joins TRBV28 and TRBJ2-7, with 11 bases fitting TRBD2. CDR1 is MDHEN and CDR2 is SYDVKM in the germline V gene. The V gene end was trimmed by 6 bases and the J gene end by 3 bases; junction bases not matched to a gene: 7. This CDR3 is built from 15 residues. The CDR3 here is CASSQIAGGLYEQYF. The DNA of the CDR3 is TGTGCCAGCAGCCAAATAGCGGGGGGGCTCTACGAGCAGTACTTC.

This clonotype is classed as medium-sized. This beta chain was picked up by a library intended for alpha chains and is off target, so its count carries little meaning. The CDR3 loop is CAWGPPNYEQYF. The CDR3 nucleotides are TGTGCCTGGGGGCCCCCCAACTACGAGCAGTACTTC. J is TRBJ2-7 and V is TRBV30; D is undetermined. The length of the CDR3 is 12 residues. Trimming took off 5 bases at V and 3 bases at J, with 11 bases between the two ends. The germline V gene encodes CDR1 GTSNPN and CDR2 SVGIG (reference sequence).

By share, this clonotype ranks as hyperexpanded. This beta chain is an off-target read within a library intended for alpha chains, so its frequency means little. The rearrangement links TRBV7-2 to TRBJ2-5; TRBD2 agrees at 7 bases. The CDR3 is made up of 16 amino acids. Trimming took 7 bases from V and 1 from J; bases not matched to a gene: 12. Germline assignment: CDR1 SGHTA and CDR2 FQGNSA. The chain's CDR3 is CASTVVRGGTQETQYF. CDR3 DNA: TGTGCCAGCACCGTAGTACGCGGGGGAACCCAAGAGACCCAGTACTTC. The full variable domain, rest sourced from reference TRBV7-2 and TRBJ2-5, is GAGVSQSPSNKVTEKGKDVELRCDPISGHTALYWYRQSLGQGLEFLIYFQGNSAPDKSGLPSDRFSAERTGGSVSTLTIQRTQQEDSAVYLCASTVVRGGTQETQYFGPGTRLLVL.

In this sample, this clonotype is medium-sized. This beta chain appears as a stray read in a library generated for alpha chains; its size is not informative. V usage is TRBV28 and J usage is TRBJ2-2; D gene uncertain. Trimming removed 6 bases from V and 5 bases from J, with 13 bases in between. This CDR3 contains 14 residues. Germline CDR1 and CDR2: MDHEN and SYDVKM. The CDR3 here is CASSLSTVTGELFF. The CDR3 DNA reads TGTGCCAGCAGCCTATCAACGGTAACCGGGGAGCTGTTTTTT. Combining the CDR3 with reference TRBV28 and TRBJ2-2 gives the whole variable domain DVKVTQSSRYLVKRTGEKVFLECVQDMDHENMFWYRQDPGLGLRLIYFSYDVKMKEKGDIPEGYSVSREKKERFSLILESASTNQTSMYLCASSLSTVTGELFFGEGSRLTVL.

In its sample, this clonotype ranks as medium-sized (0.01 to 0.1%). A library made for alpha chains picked up this beta chain off target, so its size means little. The V gene is TRBV6-5, the J gene TRBJ2-5; D possibly corresponds to TRBD1 (6 bases). Per the germline V gene, CDR1 is MNHEY and CDR2 is SVGAGI. The CDR3 is made up of 14 amino acids. The ends were cut back, 6 bases at V and 5 bases at J, with 16 bases in the middle. CDR3 sequence reads: CASSRIGGWETQYF. Written as DNA, the CDR3 is TGTGCCAGCAGCCGTATAGGGGGATGGGAGACCCAGTACTTC.

In regard to this clonotype: Mismatch with germline at one junction end may stem from a read error. Within a library made for alpha chains, this beta chain is off target, and its count is uninformative. The chain employs TRBV7-9 and TRBJ2-5, with D possibly being TRBD1 or TRBD2 (7 bases each). The length of the CDR3 is 14 residues. The germline V gene encodes CDR1 SEHNR and CDR2 FQNEAQ (reference sequence). In nucleotides, the CDR3 is TGTGCCAGCAGCCCCAGGGGGGGGCAAGAGACCCTGTACTTC. This translates into CASSPRGGQETLYF.

Judged by abundance, this clonotype is hyperexpanded. This beta chain is an off-target read within a library intended for alpha chains, so its frequency means little. The chain carries TRBV6-5 and TRBJ1-2, with TRBD1 identical over 10 bases. V lost 4 bases and J lost 5; bases outside the gene matches: 7. Germline V gives CDR1 MNHEY, CDR2 SVGAGI. CDR3 length: 15 amino acids. CDR3 region: CASSFSTGGEYGYTF. The CDR3 region has the DNA TGTGCCAGCAGTTTTTCGACAGGGGGCGAGTATGGCTACACCTTC.

This clonotype is termed medium-sized. Being off target in a library aimed at alpha chains, this beta chain has a size of little meaning. This chain joins TRBV28 and TRBJ2-4; D is possibly TRBD2 (5 bases). CDR1 is MDHEN and CDR2 is SYDVKM in the germline V gene. The CDR3 has 15 amino acids. The V end lost 3 bases, the J end lost 3 bases, and 12 bases lay between the germline ends. CDR3 sequence: CASSFPGRDKNIQYF. CDR3 sequence (DNA): TGTGCCAGCAGTTTCCCAGGACGGGACAAAAACATTCAGTACTTC.

This clonotype rates as medium-sized. This beta chain was picked up by a library intended for alpha chains and is off target, so its count carries little meaning. The V call is TRBV11-3, the J call TRBJ1-1, with 8 positions matching TRBD1. The V and J ends lost 5 bases and 10 bases, in that order; junction bases with no gene match: 6. CDR1 and CDR2 (germline): SGHNT, YENEEA. The CDR3 runs to 12 residues. CDR3 nucleotide sequence: TGTGCCAGCAGCGCCCGTACAGGGGGAGCTTTCTTT. It translates to CASSARTGGAFF.

This clonotype is deemed medium-sized. As an off-target read in a library built for alpha chains, this beta chain has a frequency of little significance. The J gene is TRBJ2-3, the V gene TRBV21-1; the table's TRBD2 call for D was not verified on the DNA. TRBV21-1 is assigned pseudogene status. The CDR3 has 19 residues. CDR3: CASSVPRETSGRVTDTQYF. The CDR3 bases are TGTGCCAGCAGCGTACCCCGGGAGACTAGCGGGAGGGTGACAGATACGCAGTATTTT.

By frequency in the sample, this clonotype is medium-sized. As an off-target read in a library built for alpha chains, this beta chain has a frequency of little significance. The CDR3 here is CSASRDSRNNEQFF. The CDR3, as DNA: TGCAGTGCTTCCCGGGACTCACGGAACAATGAGCAGTTCTTC. V usage is TRBV20-1 and J usage is TRBJ2-1; a possible D gene is TRBD2 (6 bases). This CDR3 contains 14 residues. The germline gives CDR1 DFQATT, CDR2 SNEGSKA (reference sequence). The V end was cut by 5 bases, the J end by 5 bases, with 16 bases between.

This clonotype ranks as medium-sized. This beta chain was picked up by a library intended for alpha chains and is off target, so its count carries little meaning. The rearrangement joins TRBV6-1 to TRBJ2-1, with D perhaps matching TRBD1 (6 bases). Germline values: CDR1 MNHNS, CDR2 SASEGT. The V end was cut by 3 bases, the J end by 6 bases, with 18 bases between. The CDR3 totals 16 residues. The CDR3 loop reads CASSDRVRGTTNEQFF. The CDR3 DNA reads as TGTGCCAGCAGTGATAGGGTCAGGGGTACTACCAATGAGCAGTTCTTC.

This clonotype ranks as medium-sized. Little can be read into the size of this beta chain, an off-target read in a library designed for alpha chains. This chain joins TRBV10-3 and TRBJ2-3; 15 bases are shared with TRBD2. Germline CDR1 and CDR2: ENHRY and SYGVKD. The CDR3 contains 19 residues. Losses at the gene ends were 3 bases for V and 7 bases for J; bases not matched to a gene: 14. The CDR3 loop reads CAISEWGGLAGGPENTQYF. For the CDR3, the DNA is TGTGCCATCAGTGAATGGGGAGGACTAGCGGGAGGGCCGGAGAATACGCAGTATTTT.

This clonotype is classed as medium-sized (0.01 to 0.1%). For a library built for alpha chains, this beta chain is a stray read; little rests on its size. This chain connects TRBV7-9 to TRBJ2-5; no clear D gene. Germline V gene data show CDR1 as SEHNR and CDR2 as FQNEAQ (reference sequence). Trimming took off 4 bases at V and 3 bases at J, with 15 bases between the two ends. The CDR3 has 15 residues. CDR3 amino acids: CASSSPRTTEETQYF. The DNA of the CDR3 is TGTGCCAGCAGCTCCCCCAGAACTACCGAAGAGACCCAGTACTTC.

This clonotype is deemed large. In a library made to pick up alpha chains, this beta chain is a stray read with a size that means little. The V gene is TRBV28, the J gene TRBJ1-1, with no clear D. Trimming removed 4 bases at V and 3 bases at J, with 9 bases between. The V gene's germline CDR1 is MDHEN and CDR2 SYDVKM. This CDR3 has 13 amino acids. CDR3 in DNA: TGTGCCAGCAGTTGGGCAGAGGACACTGAAGCTTTCTTT. The encoded protein is CASSWAEDTEAFF.

This clonotype appeared a few times. Since it is a stray read in a library aimed at alpha chains, this beta chain has a size that is not meaningful. The chain has TRBV20-1 and TRBJ2-2; D might be TRBD1 (6 bases). The CDR3 runs 15 residues. Germline V gene data show CDR1 as DFQATT and CDR2 as SNEGSKA (reference sequence). Trimming cost V 2 bases and J 2 bases, with 12 bases left between them. This CDR3 is CSARLRGTNTGELFF. The CDR3 DNA reads TGCAGTGCTAGATTGAGGGGGACCAACACCGGGGAGCTGTTTTTT.

This clonotype was counted many times. This beta chain slipped into a library made for alpha chains as a stray read, so its size is not meaningful. CDR3 nucleotides: TGTGCCAGCAGCCGCTTCGTGGCAGGGCCAACCTACTCCTACGAGCAGTACTTC. It specifies CASSRFVAGPTYSYEQYF. The chain recombines TRBV14 with TRBJ2-7; weak D call: TRBD1 (5 bases). Trimming took 4 bases from V and 0 from J, leaving 22 bases between them. CDR1 is SGHDN, CDR2 FVKESK, per germline. The CDR3 runs 18 residues.

Relative to its sample, this clonotype is medium-sized. This beta chain is off target for a library built for alpha chains, so its abundance means little. J is TRBJ1-5 and V is TRBV19; 10 bases agree with TRBD1. Germline lookup yields CDR1 LNHDA and CDR2 SQIVND (reference sequence). V lost 8 bases and J lost 6; bases outside the gene matches: 10. The CDR3 spans 15 residues. The CDR3 DNA reads as TGTGCCAGTGGCAACCCGGGACAGGGGTTTCAGCCCCAGCATTTT. It is translated as CASGNPGQGFQPQHF. The variable domain in full, completed from reference TRBV19 and TRBJ1-5, reads DGGITQSPKYLFRKEGQNVTLSCEQNLNHDAMYWYRQDPGQGLRLIYYSQIVNDFQKGDIAEGYSVSREKKESFPLTVTSAQKNPTAFYLCASGNPGQGFQPQHFGDGTRLSIL.

Sample share makes this clonotype medium-sized (0.01 to 0.1%). Since it is a stray read in a library aimed at alpha chains, this beta chain has a size that is not meaningful. V and J are TRBV29-1 and TRBJ1-5, with TRBD1 identical over 8 bases. CDR3 size: 13 residues. Germline assignment: CDR1 SQVTM and CDR2 ANQGSEA. V shed 7 bases and J 4 bases; nucleotides not matched to a gene: 6. Here the CDR3 DNA reads TGCAGCGCGAGCCGGGACAGGAATCAGCCCCAGCATTTT. It yields the protein CSASRDRNQPQHF.

Note on this clonotype: The size of this beta chain means little, since it is a stray read in a library made for alpha chains. The genes are TRBV29-1 and TRBJ2-2, with D possibly TRBD2 on 6 matching bases. V was cut by 4 bases and J by 6 bases, with 15 bases left in between. Germline V lookup: CDR1 SQVTM, CDR2 ANQGSEA. This CDR3 has 14 residues. CDR3 nucleotide sequence: TGCAGCGTTGGACTAGGCGGTTATTCCGGGGAGCTGTTTTTT. This translates into CSVGLGGYSGELFF.

As for this clonotype: The library was built for alpha chains, so this beta chain is an off-target read and its size means little. The chain has TRBV14 and TRBJ2-3; perhaps TRBD2 as D (6 bases). Germline CDR1 is SGHDN and CDR2 is FVKESK. Trimming took 8 bases from V and 6 from J, leaving 12 bases between them. The CDR3 length is 12 residues. The CDR3 here is CASARDWDTQYF. CDR3 sequence (DNA): TGTGCCAGCGCCAGGGACTGGGATACGCAGTATTTT.

This clonotype was picked up many times. Found in a library prepared for alpha chains, this beta chain is an off-target read, and its abundance has little meaning. The CDR3 DNA reads TGTGCCAGCAGCACCACTAGCGGAGGGGGAGATACGCAGTATTTT. Its protein is CASSTTSGGGDTQYF. The rearrangement links TRBV7-9 to TRBJ2-3; 8 nucleotides agree with TRBD2. Germline V CDR1 and CDR2: SEHNR, FQNEAQ (reference sequence). Trimming took 5 bases from V and 5 from J; bases not matched to a gene: 9. The CDR3 contains 15 residues.

Within the sample, this clonotype is medium-sized. This beta chain is a stray sequence in a library constructed for alpha chains; its clone size is not meaningful. The chain combines TRBV7-9 with TRBJ1-2; the match to TRBD1 covers 7 bases. The CDR3 contains 14 residues. The V and J ends lost 6 bases and 4 bases, in that order; junction bases with no gene match: 8. From germline, CDR1 is SEHNR and CDR2 FQNEAQ (reference sequence). The CDR3 spells CASSLLGQVYGYTF. The CDR3 nucleotides read TGTGCCAGCAGTCTCCTCGGACAGGTCTATGGCTACACCTTC.

By share, this clonotype counts as medium-sized. This beta chain represents an off-target read in a library built for alpha chains; its size is of limited meaning. The chain uses TRBV9 and TRBJ2-2, with no clear D. In germline, CDR1 is SGDLS, CDR2 YYNGEE. Trimming pared 2 bases from V and 2 bases from J, leaving 4 bases between. The CDR3 loop spans 13 amino acids. CDR3 amino acids: CASSVFNTGELFF. The CDR3 bases are TGTGCCAGCAGCGTTTTTAACACCGGGGAGCTGTTTTTT.